This T cell receptor beta chain was identified during a study of T cell responses to AZD1222 COVID-19 vaccine. Measured with immunoSEQ multiplex PCR; TCRdb has only the in-frame clones, and not every one. Among about 86,000 clones listed, 85% to 90% were seen once. The study's findings and limits: The breadth and depth of Spike-specific TCRs increased once two AZD1222 doses had been given. Females made up more of the donors, who were largely white British, and clonal diversity may have come out too low. Just five or six AZD1222 recipients were seropositive at baseline. Repertoires were collected only later (after the peak T cell response had occurred).

Comment on this clone: Its antigen is unidentified.

This receptor was taken from an adult who received the AZD1222 COVID-19 vaccine. Sequences were derived from peripheral blood, sampled 28 days after the second AZD1222 dose.

The CDR3 nucleotides read TGTGCCAGCAGCGTAGCAGCTAGCCCTGAAAAACTGTTTTTT. Its translation is CASSVAASPEKLFF. J is TRBJ1-4 and V is TRBV9; D is ambiguous. The CDR3 consists of 14 residues. Germline CDR1 SGDLS, CDR2 YYNGEE. V dropped 0 bases and J dropped 7 bases, with 10 bases sitting between them.